The rows below give T cell receptor beta chains drawn from one sample of a study of radiotherapy plus CTLA-4 blockade in lung cancer. This table comes from immunoSEQ multiplex PCR, and its TCRdb copy is limited to in-frame clones, with some not included. The sample holds some 98,000 clones, 82% seen once. The sequencing here drew on peripheral blood, taken from a patient treated with radiotherapy plus ipilimumab. The source is a human donor with non-small cell lung cancer who had a partial response to radiotherapy plus ipilimumab. CDR3s include the opening cysteine and the closing phenylalanine or tryptophan. The order of the fields is clone size, V gene, D gene, J gene, CDR3 DNA, CDR3 protein. D genes are given only for firm matches. Clone size is stated in some rows and not others, as once, few, many or a class when expanded.

clone size: NA; V gene: TRBV6-1; D gene: TRBD2; J gene: TRBJ2-7; CDR3 DNA: TGTGCCAGCACTACGGGAGGGACGGGAGAGCAGTACTTC; CDR3 protein: CASTTGGTGEQYF
clone size: NA; V gene: TRBV30; D gene: NA; J gene: TRBJ2-5; CDR3 DNA: TGTGCCTGGAGTACCCCCCGAGGATGGACCCAGTACTTC; CDR3 protein: CAWSTPRGWTQYF
clone size: NA; V gene: TRBV5-1; D gene: NA; J gene: TRBJ2-4; CDR3 DNA: TGCGCCAGCAGCTTGGGGGTTAGCGAGGACATTCAGTACTTC; CDR3 protein: CASSLGVSEDIQYF
clone size: NA; V gene: TRBV6-5; D gene: NA; J gene: TRBJ2-2; CDR3 DNA: TGTGCCAGCAGTTACTCGTTAAACACCGGGGAGCTGTTTTTT; CDR3 protein: CASSYSLNTGELFF
clone size: NA; V gene: TRBV5-1; D gene: NA; J gene: TRBJ1-5; CDR3 DNA: TGCGCCAGCAGCTTGGCAGGGGACAATCAGCCCCAGCATTTT; CDR3 protein: CASSLAGDNQPQHF
clone size: few; V gene: TRBV7-9; D gene: TRBD2; J gene: TRBJ2-2; CDR3 DNA: TGTGCCAGCAGCTTACCGAGGGGCGGGAGGGCCCTTAACACCGGGGAGCTGTTTTTT; CDR3 protein: CASSLPRGGRALNTGELFF
clone size: NA; V gene: TRBV4-2; D gene: TRBD1; J gene: TRBJ2-1; CDR3 DNA: TGTGCCAGCAGCCGACCGGGACAGGGGGCGATCAATGAGCAGTTCTTC; CDR3 protein: CASSRPGQGAINEQFF
clone size: NA; V gene: TRBV6-6; D gene: NA; J gene: TRBJ1-1; CDR3 DNA: TGTGCCAGCAGTCACGGCACTGAAGCTTTCTTT; CDR3 protein: CASSHGTEAFF
clone size: NA; V gene: TRBV9; D gene: TRBD2; J gene: TRBJ2-7; CDR3 DNA: TGTGCCAGCAGCCATGGGCGGGAGAACCTCGGGGCGGGGGAGCAGTACTTC; CDR3 protein: CASSHGRENLGAGEQYF
clone size: once; V gene: TRBV30; D gene: NA; J gene: TRBJ1-1; CDR3 DNA: TGTGCCTGGGCGAGCCCCGAAGGAGGTGACACTGAAGCTTTCTTT; CDR3 protein: CAWASPEGGDTEAFF
clone size: NA; V gene: TRBV27; D gene: TRBD1; J gene: TRBJ2-7; CDR3 DNA: TGTGCCAGCAGTCCTCTTCGGGGGACAGGGGGTTCCTACGAGCAGTACTTC; CDR3 protein: CASSPLRGTGGSYEQYF
clone size: NA; V gene: TRBV2; D gene: NA; J gene: TRBJ2-3; CDR3 DNA: TGTGCCAGCAACGATGGCGGAAACGTCGGGGCAGATACGCAGTATTTT; CDR3 protein: CASNDGGNVGADTQYF
clone size: NA; V gene: TRBV28; D gene: NA; J gene: TRBJ2-5; CDR3 DNA: TGTGCCAGCACTGGAGGGCGGAATCAAGAGACCCAGTACTTC; CDR3 protein: CASTGGRNQETQYF
clone size: NA; V gene: TRBV25-1; D gene: TRBD2; J gene: TRBJ2-5; CDR3 DNA: TGTGCCAGCAGTGAATCAAGTCTAGCGGGACCCCAAGAGACCCAGTACTTC; CDR3 protein: CASSESSLAGPQETQYF
clone size: NA; V gene: TRBV6-4; D gene: NA; J gene: TRBJ2-3; CDR3 DNA: TGTGCCAGCAGTGAAGGGGAAAGCACAGATACGCAGTATTTT; CDR3 protein: CASSEGESTDTQYF
clone size: NA; V gene: TRBV10-3; D gene: TRBD1; J gene: TRBJ1-1; CDR3 DNA: TGTGCCATCAGTGAACCGGGACAGGGGGCTAGAAACACTGAAGCTTTCTTT; CDR3 protein: CAISEPGQGARNTEAFF
clone size: NA; V gene: TRBV2; D gene: NA; J gene: TRBJ2-2; CDR3 DNA: TGTGCCAGCAGTGAGGTACATGCGAACACCGGGGAGCTGTTTTTT; CDR3 protein: CASSEVHANTGELFF
clone size: NA; V gene: TRBV10-1; D gene: NA; J gene: TRBJ1-5; CDR3 DNA: TGCGCCAGCAGTGAGGGGGCTCAGCCCCAGCATTTT; CDR3 protein: CASSEGAQPQHF
clone size: NA; V gene: TRBV7-2; D gene: TRBD2; J gene: TRBJ2-7; CDR3 DNA: TGTGCCAGCAGCCATCCTACTAGCGGGAGGGCGAGGGAGCAGTACTTC; CDR3 protein: CASSHPTSGRAREQYF
clone size: NA; V gene: TRBV5-1; D gene: TRBD1; J gene: TRBJ2-3; CDR3 DNA: TGCGCCAGCAGCGAGGGACAGGGAGTCCCAGATACGCAGTATTTT; CDR3 protein: CASSEGQGVPDTQYF
clone size: NA; V gene: TRBV25-1; D gene: NA; J gene: TRBJ1-5; CDR3 DNA: TGTGCCAGCAGTGTAACAGGGAGCAATCAGCCCCAGCATTTT; CDR3 protein: CASSVTGSNQPQHF
clone size: NA; V gene: TRBV6-5; D gene: NA; J gene: TRBJ2-5; CDR3 DNA: TGTGCCAGCAGTTACTCGTCAGGGAGGCAAGAGACCCAGTACTTC; CDR3 protein: CASSYSSGRQETQYF